This T cell receptor beta chain emerged from a study of cytomegalovirus exposure and HLA in healthy donors. Study-wide context: Early release data held 85 million to 95 million unique TCRs from HLA-typed donors. Study-level points and caveats: Association of a missense DCLRE1C variant with TCR beta V- and J-gene trimming was reported in a later analysis. The study reported that TCR beta sequences accurately predicted HLA-A and HLA-B alleles in most subjects.

As concerns this clone: Antigen specificity is unknown.

The study ran its PCR with 60 Vbeta and 13 Jbeta primers. The method was immunoSEQ multiplex PCR; TCRdb's version includes in-frame clones alone and lacks a portion of them. This table holds approximately 170,000 clones, roughly 85% found once. The CDR3 spans 14 residues. V lost 6 bases and J lost 2, with 15 bases in between. Germline V lookup: CDR1 SGHDT, CDR2 YYEEEE. Sequencing input: PBMCs. This clonotype was sampled from a man between 18 and 29 years old in good health and CMV-seropositive. V is TRBV5-6 and J is TRBJ2-7; possibly TRBD1 for D (6 bases). The CDR3 loop is CASKGQNFAYEQYF. As DNA, the CDR3 is TGTGCCAGCAAAGGACAGAATTTCGCCTACGAGCAGTACTTC.